Below are 14 T cell receptor beta chains sequenced from a single sample in a study of blood T cell repertoires in COVID-19. Clones were read by immunoSEQ multiplex PCR, and TCRdb kept only the in-frame ones, dropping some. This sample has roughly 570,000 clones, with roughly 91% found just once. The sample was peripheral blood. These receptor sequences come from a woman between 50 and 59 years old with COVID-19, enrolled during active disease.

The chain employs TRBV18 and TRBJ1-1, with TRBD1 identical over 7 bases. V was pared by 3 bases and J by 11 bases, with 9 bases of the junction left unmatched. Germline V gene lookup returns CDR1 KGHSH and CDR2 LQKENI. The CDR3 totals 13 residues. As DNA, the CDR3 is TGTGCCAGCTCACCGCAGACAGGGATCGAGGCTTTCTTT. This gives the protein CASSPQTGIEAFF.

Worth noting for this clone: The sample has other DNA sequences that encode this CDR3 too. This sequence joins TRBV6-5 and TRBJ2-2; D uncertain. CDR3 length: 13 residues. The germline CDR1 and CDR2 sequences are MNHEY and SVGAGI. With 4 bases removed from V and 0 bases from J, the gap between germline ends came to 3 bases. As DNA, the CDR3 is TGTGCCAGCAGTTTAGCGAACACCGGGGAGCTGTTTTTT. It is translated as CASSLANTGELFF.

This chain joins TRBV7-2 and TRBJ2-1, with 9 bases identical to TRBD2. The CDR3 spans 14 residues. Looked up from germline, CDR1 is SGHTA and CDR2 is FQGNSA. With V trimmed by 5 bases and J by 8 bases, 7 bases remained unmatched. The CDR3 sequence: CASSPAGGDDEQFF. The CDR3, as DNA: TGTGCCAGCAGCCCAGCGGGGGGTGATGATGAGCAGTTCTTC.

The chain links TRBV19 to TRBJ1-1; D gene uncertain. CDR1 and CDR2 (germline): LNHDA, SQIVND (reference sequence). Deletions cut 7 bases from V and 2 bases from J, with 14 bases between. The CDR3 extends over 14 amino acids. The CDR3 nucleotides read TGTGCCAGTAAATCCCTCCGGGTTAACACTGAAGCTTTCTTT. It encodes CASKSLRVNTEAFF.

The chain is built from TRBV2 and TRBJ1-1; no clear D gene. V lost 1 base and J 5 bases, leaving 5 bases between the germline ends. Looked up from germline, CDR1 is SNHLY and CDR2 is FYNNEI. The CDR3 covers 12 residues. CDR3 in amino acids: CASSEGRTEAFF. CDR3 sequence (DNA): TGTGCCAGCAGTGAAGGGAGGACTGAAGCTTTCTTT.

This clone turned up a few times. V is TRBV7-9 and J is TRBJ1-2; the D is unclear. V lost 3 bases and J 7 bases, leaving 9 bases between the germline ends. Germline V gene lookup returns CDR1 SEHNR and CDR2 FQNEAQ (reference sequence). The CDR3 runs to 12 residues. As DNA, the CDR3 is TGTGCCAGCAGCTTTCAAGAGGGTGGCTACACCTTC. Protein: CASSFQEGGYTF.

This rearrangement joins TRBV5-4 to TRBJ2-7; TRBD1 is a possible D gene (6 bases). Trimming removed 3 bases at V and 3 bases at J, with 13 bases between. Germline assignment: CDR1 SGHNT and CDR2 YYREEE (reference sequence). This CDR3 is 14 amino acids long. Here the CDR3 DNA reads TGTGCCAGCAGCTGGGTACCGGACAGCTACGAGCAGTACTTC. Translating it yields CASSWVPDSYEQYF.

This clone was seen once. The sample contains more than one DNA sequence encoding this CDR3. The chain joins TRBV3-1 (or the pseudogene TRBV3-2) to TRBJ2-5, with D unresolved. Germline assignment: CDR1 LGHDT and CDR2 YNNKEL (reference sequence). The CDR3 extends over 12 amino acids. V gave up 1 base and J gave up 5 bases, with 5 bases separating them. The CDR3 DNA sequence: TGTGCCAGCAGCCAAGTGAGGGAGACCCAGTACTTC. Translating gives CASSQVRETQYF.

V usage is TRBV5-4 and J usage is TRBJ1-2; 7 positions match TRBD1. The CDR3 totals 16 residues. Trimming took 4 bases from V and 0 from J; bases not matched to a gene: 9. Germline V gives CDR1 SGHNT, CDR2 YYREEE (reference sequence). The CDR3 bases are TGTGCCAGCAGCGGCGACCGGGACAGAGCTAACTATGGCTACACCTTC. Translating gives CASSGDRDRANYGYTF.

This chain links TRBV11-2 with TRBJ2-7; TRBD1 matches at 10 bases. The germline V gene has CDR1 SGHAT and CDR2 FQNNGV. The trim removed 5 bases at V and 0 bases at J, leaving 4 bases unmatched. This CDR3 has 15 residues. The DNA of the CDR3 is TGTGCCAGCAGCGAGGGACAGGGGATCTCCTACGAGCAGTACTTC. It is translated as CASSEGQGISYEQYF.

The gene calls are TRBV3-1 (or the pseudogene TRBV3-2) and TRBJ2-7; D may be TRBD1 (5 bases). Germline V gives CDR1 LGHDT, CDR2 YNNKEL (reference sequence). The V end was cut by 0 bases, the J end by 3 bases, with 6 bases between. The CDR3 length is 13 residues. The CDR3 spells CASSQDRVYEQYF. The CDR3 nucleotides read TGTGCCAGCAGCCAAGACAGGGTCTACGAGCAGTACTTC.

The J gene is TRBJ1-1, the V gene TRBV5-4; TRBD1 agrees at 10 bases. Per the germline V gene, CDR1 is SGHNT and CDR2 is YYREEE (reference sequence). Trimming at V came to 4 bases and at J to 6 bases, leaving 6 bases not matched to a gene. CDR3 length: 14 residues. The CDR3 DNA is TGTGCCAGCAGCCGGACCGGGACAGGGGCTGAAGCTTTCTTT. Its translation: CASSRTGTGAEAFF.

The chain combines TRBV29-1 with TRBJ2-7; 7 positions agree with TRBD1. The CDR3 has 12 amino acids. The ends lost 6 bases at V and 1 base at J; junction bases unmatched: 3. Per germline, CDR1 SQVTM and CDR2 ANQGSEA. CDR3 sequence reads: CSVGDSSYEQYF. As DNA, the CDR3 is TGCAGCGTGGGGGACAGTTCCTACGAGCAGTACTTC.

This chain uses TRBV3-1 (or the pseudogene TRBV3-2) with TRBJ2-2; TRBD1 aligns across 8 bases. Germline values: CDR1 LGHDT, CDR2 YNNKEL (reference sequence). The CDR3 has 15 residues. V shed 7 bases, J shed 1 base, and the junction held 5 bases outside the gene matches. CDR3 sequence: CASTGQGMNTGELFF. As DNA, the CDR3 is TGTGCCAGCACCGGACAGGGAATGAACACCGGGGAGCTGTTTTTT.